One and the same sample provided the 14 T cell receptor beta chains below, sequenced in a study of T cell changes during pregnancy in multiple sclerosis. Assay: immunoSEQ multiplex PCR; the TCRdb copy retains only in-frame clones and omits some. In the table there are about 38,000 clones, about nine tenths of which are singletons. The sample in question was CD4+ T cells from peripheral blood mononuclear cells, obtained in the third trimester of pregnancy. These receptors all come from a female donor in good health, enrolled as a control in a pregnancy study.

The chain is built from TRBV5-1 and TRBJ2-1; a weak D match, TRBD2 (6 bases). From germline, CDR1 is SGHRS and CDR2 YFSETQ. The CDR3 loop spans 14 amino acids. Trimming removed 0 bases from V and 4 bases from J, with 8 bases in between. In DNA form, the CDR3 reads TGCGCCAGCAGCTTGGGGGACTCTTACAATGAGCAGTTCTTC. It is translated as CASSLGDSYNEQFF.

This clone appeared once. The chain employs TRBV28 and TRBJ1-1; D might be TRBD1 (6 bases). Germline V lookup: CDR1 MDHEN, CDR2 SYDVKM. The CDR3 contains 18 residues. The V end was cut by 7 bases, the J end by 1 base, with 25 bases between. DNA for the CDR3: TGTGCCAGCACCCCCTTGCCCTCAGCCGGGACAACGAACACTGAAGCTTTCTTT. Encoded protein: CASTPLPSAGTTNTEAFF.

The chain recombines TRBV30 with TRBJ1-2; the D is unclear. The V and J ends lost 1 base and 8 bases respectively, with 8 bases between them. There are 11 residues in the CDR3. Germline V CDR1 and CDR2: GTSNPN, SVGIG (reference sequence). This CDR3 is CAWSGVRGYTF. For the CDR3, the DNA is TGTGCCTGGAGTGGCGTTAGAGGCTACACCTTC.

The rearrangement uses TRBV2 and TRBJ1-2, with 7 bases lining up with TRBD1. This CDR3 has 13 amino acids. J lost 6 bases, V lost 6 bases, and 7 bases had no gene match. The V gene's germline CDR1 is SNHLY and CDR2 FYNNEI. The CDR3 here is CASSLQGYDGYTF. Here the CDR3 DNA reads TGTGCCAGCAGCTTACAGGGGTATGATGGCTACACCTTC.

This rearrangement joins TRBV7-2 to TRBJ2-1, with 12 bases identical to TRBD1. Unmatched junction bases numbered 3, after V lost 6 bases and J lost 3 bases. The CDR3 is made up of 15 amino acids. Germline-derived CDR1 and CDR2 are SGHTA and FQGNSA. The CDR3 sequence: CASRGQGAGYNEQFF. CDR3 in DNA: TGTGCCAGCAGGGGACAGGGGGCTGGCTACAATGAGCAGTTCTTC.

The chain links TRBV7-2 to TRBJ1-4; 9 positions match TRBD1. The length of the CDR3 is 17 residues. The germline V gene has CDR1 SGHTA and CDR2 FQGNSA. V shed 1 base, J shed 8 bases, and the junction held 11 bases outside the gene matches. The CDR3 region has the DNA TGTGCCAGCAGCTTAGGACAGGGGGGCCTTCGAAGGGAAAAACTGTTTTTT. This encodes CASSLGQGGLRREKLFF.

This chain connects TRBV10-3 to TRBJ2-7, with 8 bases aligning to TRBD1. The germline gives CDR1 ENHRY, CDR2 SYGVKD. This CDR3 spans 15 amino acids. After removal of 3 bases from V and 0 bases from J, the junction contained 4 bases not matched to a gene. The CDR3 DNA is TGTGCCATCAGTGACCCGGGACAGGCCTCCTACGAGCAGTACTTC. The encoded protein is CAISDPGQASYEQYF.

V is TRBV11-2 and J is TRBJ1-5; D is uncertain. Trimming took off 5 bases at V and 0 bases at J, with 11 bases between the two ends. The CDR3 consists of 15 residues. CDR1 is SGHAT and CDR2 is FQNNGV in the germline V gene. The CDR3 sequence: CASSPPNYSNQPQHF. The CDR3 nucleotides read TGTGCCAGCAGCCCCCCGAACTATAGCAATCAGCCCCAGCATTTT.

J is TRBJ1-5 and V is TRBV5-3; unclear D gene. TRBV5-3 is designated an ORF whose function remains uncertain. The V end lost 1 base, the J end lost 10 bases, and 18 bases lay between the germline ends. The CDR3 covers 15 residues. CDR3: CARSLWPILPPPQHF. The CDR3 region has the DNA TGTGCCAGAAGCTTGTGGCCCATTCTCCCCCCACCCCAGCATTTT.

This rearrangement joins TRBV5-4 to TRBJ2-3; TRBD2 matches 10 bases. From germline, CDR1 is SGHNT and CDR2 YYREEE (reference sequence). The CDR3 spans 15 residues. After removal of 4 bases from V and 8 bases from J, the junction contained 10 bases not matched to a gene. The CDR3 coding sequence is TGTGCCAGCAGCACCAGCGGGGGGGCCCGGGGTACGCAGTATTTT. Amino acid sequence: CASSTSGGARGTQYF.

V usage is TRBV4-2 and J usage is TRBJ2-7; the match to TRBD2 covers 12 bases. This CDR3 comprises 16 residues. V dropped 0 bases and J dropped 3; count of bases not matched to a gene: 3. Germline CDR1 is LGHNA and CDR2 is YNFKEQ. The CDR3, as DNA: TGTGCCAGCAGCCAAGATGGGGGACTAGCGGGCTACGAGCAGTACTTC. Its translation is CASSQDGGLAGYEQYF.

This clone was recorded once. The gene calls are TRBV7-9 and TRBJ2-1; 10 nucleotides line up with TRBD1. CDR1 is SEHNR, CDR2 FQNEAQ, per germline (reference sequence). The CDR3 is 15 residues long. Unmatched junction bases numbered 1, after V lost 4 bases and J lost 1 base. The CDR3 spells CASSSGQGSYNEQFF. Written as DNA, the CDR3 is TGTGCCAGCAGCTCGGGACAGGGGTCCTACAATGAGCAGTTCTTC.

This sequence joins TRBV7-9 and TRBJ2-2, with TRBD2 as a possible D gene (5 bases). The V gene lost 5 bases and the J gene lost 15 bases, with 13 bases spanning the gap. The length of the CDR3 is 11 residues. CDR1 is SEHNR, CDR2 FQNEAQ, per germline (reference sequence). In DNA form, the CDR3 reads TGTGCCAGCAGCGGCGGCGGGCCTATGTTTTTT. Translated: CASSGGGPMFF.

The chain recombines TRBV5-1 with TRBJ2-2, with 7 bases identical to TRBD2. V was pared by 5 bases and J by 9 bases, with 16 bases of the junction left unmatched. The germline V gene has CDR1 SGHRS and CDR2 YFSETQ. CDR3 size: 16 residues. The CDR3 coding sequence is TGCGCCAGCAGGACCGGGACTACCGGGGCCCCGAGGGAGCTGTTTTTT. It encodes CASRTGTTGAPRELFF.